This entry concerns a single T cell receptor (beta chain). Germline-derived CDR1 and CDR2 are MDHEN and SYDVKM. CDR3 size: 14 residues. Trimming shortened V by 2 bases and J by 4 bases, and 11 bases separated the two germline ends. As processed by the authors: Amplification of reference gene primers was used by the study to estimate nucleated cell counts. Generated by immunoSEQ multiplex PCR, the TCRdb table keeps only in-frame clones and is missing some. V and J calls and clone size follow that table, whereas D and trimming were derived from the DNA. The profile shows some 170,000 clones, approximately 85% of them singletons. This specimen comes from a study of blood T cell repertoires in COVID-19.

This chain joins TRBV28 and TRBJ1-2; D is possibly TRBD1 (5 bases). The sequence came from a woman aged 55-69 years with acute or convalescent COVID-19. The sample comprised peripheral blood. The CDR3 is CASSLRRQGYGYTF. The CDR3, as DNA: TGTGCCAGCAGTTTACGGCGGCAGGGCTATGGCTACACCTTC.